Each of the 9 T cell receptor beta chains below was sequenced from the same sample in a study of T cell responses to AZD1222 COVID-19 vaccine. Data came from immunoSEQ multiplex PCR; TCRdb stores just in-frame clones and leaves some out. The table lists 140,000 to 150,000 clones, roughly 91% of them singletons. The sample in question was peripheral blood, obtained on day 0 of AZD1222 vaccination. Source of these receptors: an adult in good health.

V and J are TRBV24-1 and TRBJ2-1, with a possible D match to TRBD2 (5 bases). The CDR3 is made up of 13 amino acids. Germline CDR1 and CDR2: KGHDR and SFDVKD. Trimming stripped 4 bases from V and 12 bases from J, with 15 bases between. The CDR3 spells CATSDSREVGQFF. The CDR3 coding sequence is TGTGCCACCAGTGACTCCCGGGAAGTTGGGCAGTTCTTC.

The CDR3 loop reads CASSVGSGANTYEQYF. For the CDR3, the DNA is TGTGCCAGCAGCGTAGGGAGCGGGGCGAATACCTACGAGCAGTACTTC. The gene calls are TRBV9 and TRBJ2-7, with TRBD2 identical over 7 bases. CDR1 and CDR2 (germline): SGDLS, YYNGEE. Trimming removed 0 bases from V and 2 bases from J; junction bases left unmatched: 8. The CDR3 consists of 16 residues.

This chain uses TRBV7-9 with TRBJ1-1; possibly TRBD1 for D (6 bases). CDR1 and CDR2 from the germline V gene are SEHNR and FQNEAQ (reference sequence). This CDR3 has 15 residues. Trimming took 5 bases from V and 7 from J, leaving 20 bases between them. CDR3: CASSHQGFGPGEAFF. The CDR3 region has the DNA TGTGCCAGCAGCCATCAGGGGTTCGGACCGGGTGAAGCTTTCTTT.

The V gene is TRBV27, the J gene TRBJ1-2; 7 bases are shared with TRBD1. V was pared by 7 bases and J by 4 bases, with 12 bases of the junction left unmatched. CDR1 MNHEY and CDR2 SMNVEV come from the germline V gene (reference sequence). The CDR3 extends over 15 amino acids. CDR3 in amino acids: CASTSKGRGIYGYTF. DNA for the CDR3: TGTGCCAGCACTTCAAAGGGCAGGGGGATCTATGGCTACACCTTC.

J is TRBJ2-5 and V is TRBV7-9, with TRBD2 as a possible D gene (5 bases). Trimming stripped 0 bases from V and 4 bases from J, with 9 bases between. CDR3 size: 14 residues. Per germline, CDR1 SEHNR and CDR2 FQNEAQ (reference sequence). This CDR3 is CASSLAGVIETQYF. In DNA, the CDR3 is TGTGCCAGCAGCTTAGCGGGAGTAATAGAGACCCAGTACTTC.

CDR3 loop: CASSPPGVGTGELFF. The DNA of the CDR3 is TGTGCCAGCTCACCCCCGGGAGTCGGCACCGGGGAGCTGTTTTTT. The chain has TRBV18 and TRBJ2-2, with D possibly matching TRBD2 (6 bases). V shed 3 bases and J shed 4 bases, with 12 bases lying between them. The CDR3 covers 15 residues. The V gene's germline CDR1 is KGHSH and CDR2 LQKENI.

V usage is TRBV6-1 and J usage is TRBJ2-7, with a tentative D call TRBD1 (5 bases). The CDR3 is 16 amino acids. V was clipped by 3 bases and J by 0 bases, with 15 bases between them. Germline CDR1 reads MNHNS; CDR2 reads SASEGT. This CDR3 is CASSDLRQSSSYEQYF. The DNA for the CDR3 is TGTGCCAGCAGTGACCTCCGACAGTCGAGCTCCTACGAGCAGTACTTC.

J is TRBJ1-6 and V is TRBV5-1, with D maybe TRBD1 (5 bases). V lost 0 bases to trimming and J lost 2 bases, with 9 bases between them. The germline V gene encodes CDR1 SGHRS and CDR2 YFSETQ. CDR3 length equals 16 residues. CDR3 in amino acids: CASSLALGAYNSPLHF. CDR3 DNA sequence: TGCGCCAGCAGCTTGGCCCTGGGGGCCTATAATTCACCCCTCCACTTT.

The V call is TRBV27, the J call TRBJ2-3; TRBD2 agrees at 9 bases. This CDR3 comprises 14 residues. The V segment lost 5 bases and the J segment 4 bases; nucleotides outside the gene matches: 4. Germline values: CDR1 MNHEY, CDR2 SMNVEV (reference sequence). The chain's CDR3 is CASSPLAGSDTQYF. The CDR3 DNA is TGTGCCAGCAGTCCGCTAGCGGGATCAGATACGCAGTATTTT.